This TCR beta chain emerged from a study of cytomegalovirus exposure and HLA in healthy donors. Overall study findings and caveats: Segments of the TCR beta V type were, in most cases, productive about 87% or about 30% of the time in an earlier analysis. An analysis that was carried out later associated approximately 15,000 TCR beta sequences with HLA alleles at 0.05 false discovery rate.

About this clone itself: Its specificity is unknown.

The study ran its PCR with 60 Vbeta and 13 Jbeta primers. Assay used: immunoSEQ multiplex PCR; TCRdb lists only in-frame clones, some missing. The sample has around 280,000 clones, around 90% seen once. The CDR3 is 16 amino acids. Germline values: CDR1 MDHEN, CDR2 SYDVKM. V lost 3 bases and J 4 bases, leaving 18 bases between the germline ends. This TCR was recovered from a young woman in good health and CMV-seronegative. Specimen: PBMCs. This rearrangement joins TRBV28 to TRBJ1-2, with a weak D call TRBD1 (6 bases). The CDR3 region is CASSFGVAGAFYGYTF. The CDR3 nucleotides are TGTGCCAGCAGTTTCGGGGTGGCGGGGGCTTTCTATGGCTACACCTTC.